These 3 T cell receptor beta chains share one sample of origin, sequenced in a study of CD8+CD57+ T cells in acquired aplastic anemia. Profiling that covered TCR beta VDJ and CDR3 relied on genomic DNA as its template. TCRdb processed the reads anew with MiXCR; each CDR3 protein has one entry. Of around 150,000 distinct CDR3 sequences in the sample, roughly 40% were seen once. The sequenced sample was sorted CD4+, CD8+, or CD8+CD57+ T cells (not recorded which) from PBMCs. The receptors derive from a human donor in good health, serving as a control.

V gene TRBV10-1 combines with J gene TRBJ2-7, with TRBD1 matching over 11 bases. V was pared by 4 bases and J by 3 bases, with 2 bases of the junction left unmatched. Germline values: CDR1 WNHNN, CDR2 SYGVQD (reference sequence). The CDR3 is made up of 14 amino acids. CDR3 coding DNA: TGCGCCAGCAGTGTAGGGACAGGGGGCTACGAGCAGTACTTC. Amino acid sequence: CASSVGTGGYEQYF.

The CDR3, as DNA: TGTGCCAGCAGCCCAACATCGGGCACCCCCAACGTCCTGACTTTC. Its protein is CASSPTSGTPNVLTF. The V call is TRBV7-2, the J call TRBJ2-6; no clear D. The CDR3 has 15 amino acids. The germline gives CDR1 SGHTA, CDR2 FQGNSA. V dropped 5 bases and J dropped 8 bases, with 16 bases sitting between them. The full variable domain, with the rest looked up from reference TRBV7-2 and TRBJ2-6, is GAGVSQSPSNKVTEKGKDVELRCDPISGHTALYWYRQSLGQGLEFLIYFQGNSAPDKSGLPSDRFSAERTGGSVSTLTIQRTQQEDSAVYLCASSPTSGTPNVLTFGAGSRLTVL.

In this sample, this clonotype turned up many times. The chain combines TRBV3-1 with TRBJ1-2; the D is unclear. Germline CDR1 LGHDT, CDR2 YNNKEL (reference sequence). The ends were cut back, 0 bases at V and 4 bases at J, with 9 bases in the middle. The CDR3 sequence is 14 residues long. CDR3 in DNA: TGTGCCAGCAGCCAAGATCGGGCAACCTATGGCTACACCTTC. Encoded protein: CASSQDRATYGYTF.